In this sample, the clone carrying this T cell receptor (beta chain) turned up many times. V was trimmed by 2 bases and J by 7 bases, leaving 18 bases between them. The CDR3 covers 14 residues. Per germline, CDR1 DFQATT and CDR2 SNEGSKA (reference sequence). Researchers took RNA transcripts and amplified TCR beta CDR3 regions from them. HTBI primers served in a first-round RT-PCR, which a second-round multiplex PCR followed. TCRdb re-called the multiplex PCR reads through MiXCR, storing one row per CDR3 protein. The data hold some 410,000 distinct CDR3 sequences, with more than 20% observed a single time. This sample stems from a study of Graves' ophthalmopathy and Graves' hyperthyroidism. Background on the study: Before any treatment, peripheral blood was taken at the initial diagnosis.

Participants with hyperthyroidism, aged 18 to 65, were newly diagnosed with under 2 months' duration. Pregnant or lactating patients and those with other autoimmune diseases or uncontrolled infections were excluded. The rearrangement joins TRBV20-1 to TRBJ2-7, with D perhaps given as TRBD1 or TRBD2 (7 bases each). The material sequenced was peripheral blood. This sequence was found in a woman aged 18-29 years with stable Graves' hyperthyroidism. The CDR3 here is CSARSQGGVGEQYF. The CDR3 nucleotides read TGCAGTGCTAGAAGTCAGGGGGGGGTCGGAGAGCAGTACTTC.